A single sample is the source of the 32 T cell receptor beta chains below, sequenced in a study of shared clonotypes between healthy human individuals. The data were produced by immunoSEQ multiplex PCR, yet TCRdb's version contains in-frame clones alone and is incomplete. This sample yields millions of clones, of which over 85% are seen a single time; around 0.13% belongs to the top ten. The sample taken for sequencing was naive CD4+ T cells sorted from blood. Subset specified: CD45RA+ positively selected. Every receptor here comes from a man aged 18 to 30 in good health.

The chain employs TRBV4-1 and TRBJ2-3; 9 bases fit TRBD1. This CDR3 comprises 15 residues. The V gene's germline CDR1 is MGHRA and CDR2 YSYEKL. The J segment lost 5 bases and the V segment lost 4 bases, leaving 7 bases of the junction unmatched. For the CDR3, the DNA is TGCGCCAGCAGCCTCGACGGACAGGGGAGAGATACGCAGTATTTT. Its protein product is CASSLDGQGRDTQYF.

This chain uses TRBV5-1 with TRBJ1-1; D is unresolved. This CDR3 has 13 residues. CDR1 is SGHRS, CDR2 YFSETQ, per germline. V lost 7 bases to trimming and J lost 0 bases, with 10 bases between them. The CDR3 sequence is CASCRMMNTEAFF. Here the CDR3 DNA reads TGCGCCAGCTGCCGGATGATGAACACTGAAGCTTTCTTT.

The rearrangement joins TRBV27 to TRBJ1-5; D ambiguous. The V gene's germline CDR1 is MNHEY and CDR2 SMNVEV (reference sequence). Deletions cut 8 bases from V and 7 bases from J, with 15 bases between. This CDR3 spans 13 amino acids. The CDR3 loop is CASRDNDEQPQHF. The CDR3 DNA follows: TGTGCCAGCCGCGATAATGACGAGCAGCCCCAGCATTTT.

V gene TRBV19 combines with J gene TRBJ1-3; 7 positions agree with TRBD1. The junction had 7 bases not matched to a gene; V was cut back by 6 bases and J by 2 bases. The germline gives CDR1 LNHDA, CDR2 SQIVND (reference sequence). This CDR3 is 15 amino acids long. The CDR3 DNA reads TGTGCCAGTAGGAAGACAGGGAACGCTGGAAACACCATATATTTT. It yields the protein CASRKTGNAGNTIYF.

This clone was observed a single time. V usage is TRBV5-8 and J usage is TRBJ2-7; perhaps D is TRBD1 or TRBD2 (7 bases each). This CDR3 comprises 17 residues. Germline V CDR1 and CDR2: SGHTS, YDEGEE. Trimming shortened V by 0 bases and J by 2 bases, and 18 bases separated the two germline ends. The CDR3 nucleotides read TGTGCCAGCAGCTTGGGATTGGGGAGGGGGCCGCCCTACGAGCAGTACTTC. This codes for CASSLGLGRGPPYEQYF.

As DNA, the CDR3 is TGTGCCACTAAGAACTACCAAGAGACCCAGTACTTC. Protein sequence: CATKNYQETQYF. The chain is built from TRBV6-5 and TRBJ2-5; D not resolved. V gave up 10 bases and J gave up 0 bases, with 9 bases separating them. Germline values: CDR1 MNHEY, CDR2 SVGAGI. The length of the CDR3 is 12 residues.

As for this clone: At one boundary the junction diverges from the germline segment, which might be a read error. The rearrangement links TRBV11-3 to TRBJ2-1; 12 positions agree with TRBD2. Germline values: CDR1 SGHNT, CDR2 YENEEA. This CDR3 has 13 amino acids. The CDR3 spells CASSARLAGELFF. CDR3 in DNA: TGTGCCAGCAGCGCAAGACTAGCGGGGGAGCTGTTCTTC.

CDR3 sequence reads: CASSAVRGTEAFF. The CDR3 region has the DNA TGTGCCAGCAGCGCTGTCAGGGGCACTGAAGCTTTCTTT. The chain has TRBV7-8 and TRBJ1-1; D is perhaps TRBD1 (6 bases). Trimming shortened V by 5 bases and J by 4 bases, and 11 bases separated the two germline ends. CDR1 is SGHVS and CDR2 is FQNEAQ in the germline V gene. The CDR3 contains 13 residues.

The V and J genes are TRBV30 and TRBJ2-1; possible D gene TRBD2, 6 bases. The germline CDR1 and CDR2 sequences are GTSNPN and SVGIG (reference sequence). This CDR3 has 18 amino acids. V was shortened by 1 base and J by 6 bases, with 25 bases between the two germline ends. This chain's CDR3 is CAWSAVGGLEGAGNEQFF. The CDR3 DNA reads TGTGCCTGGAGTGCCGTTGGGGGTTTAGAGGGAGCGGGCAATGAGCAGTTCTTC.

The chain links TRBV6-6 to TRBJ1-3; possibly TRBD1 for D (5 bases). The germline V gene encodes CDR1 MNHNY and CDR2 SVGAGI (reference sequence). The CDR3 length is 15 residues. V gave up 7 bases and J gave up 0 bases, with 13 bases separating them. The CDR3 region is CASTSGGSSGNTIYF. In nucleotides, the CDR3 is TGTGCCAGCACATCGGGGGGGAGCTCTGGAAACACCATATATTTT.

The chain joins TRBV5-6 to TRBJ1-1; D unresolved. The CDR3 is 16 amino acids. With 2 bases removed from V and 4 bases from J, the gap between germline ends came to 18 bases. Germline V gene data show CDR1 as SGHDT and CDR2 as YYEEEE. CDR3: CASSFREGGAGTEAFF. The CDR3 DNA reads TGTGCCAGCAGCTTTCGGGAGGGCGGAGCGGGCACTGAAGCTTTCTTT.

The CDR3 bases are TGTGCCAGCAGCTTGGGGACAGCCCCTGGAAACACCATATATTTT. This sequence encodes CASSLGTAPGNTIYF. V and J are TRBV5-4 and TRBJ1-3, with D maybe TRBD1 (6 bases). The CDR3 runs 15 residues. Trimming shortened V by 0 bases and J by 2 bases, and 9 bases separated the two germline ends. CDR1 and CDR2 from the germline V gene are SGHNT and YYREEE (reference sequence).

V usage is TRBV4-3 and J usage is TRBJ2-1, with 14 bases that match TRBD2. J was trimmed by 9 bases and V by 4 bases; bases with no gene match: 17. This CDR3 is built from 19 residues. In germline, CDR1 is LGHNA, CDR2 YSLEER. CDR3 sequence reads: CASSPVGPGLAGAVGEQFF. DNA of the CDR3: TGCGCCAGCAGCCCAGTGGGACCGGGACTAGCGGGAGCGGTTGGTGAGCAGTTCTTC.

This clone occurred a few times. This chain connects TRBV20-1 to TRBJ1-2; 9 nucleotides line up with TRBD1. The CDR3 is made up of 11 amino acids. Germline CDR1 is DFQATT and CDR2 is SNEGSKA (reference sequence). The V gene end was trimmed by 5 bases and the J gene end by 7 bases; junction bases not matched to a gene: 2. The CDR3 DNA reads TGCAGTGCTCCGGACAGGGGTGGCTACACCTTC. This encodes CSAPDRGGYTF.

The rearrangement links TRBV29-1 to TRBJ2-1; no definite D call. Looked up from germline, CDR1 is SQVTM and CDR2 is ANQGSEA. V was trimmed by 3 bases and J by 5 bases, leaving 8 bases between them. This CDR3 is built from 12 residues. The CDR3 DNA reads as TGCAGCGTTGAGTGGTTTAACAATGAGCAGTTCTTC. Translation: CSVEWFNNEQFF.

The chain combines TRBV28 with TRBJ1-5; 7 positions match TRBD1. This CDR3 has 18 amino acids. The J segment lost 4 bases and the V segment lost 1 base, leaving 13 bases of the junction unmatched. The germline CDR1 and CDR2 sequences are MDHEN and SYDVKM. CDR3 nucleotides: TGTGCCAGCAGTTTATTACGGTTGAGGGACAGCCGGAATCAGCCCCAGCATTTT. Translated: CASSLLRLRDSRNQPQHF.

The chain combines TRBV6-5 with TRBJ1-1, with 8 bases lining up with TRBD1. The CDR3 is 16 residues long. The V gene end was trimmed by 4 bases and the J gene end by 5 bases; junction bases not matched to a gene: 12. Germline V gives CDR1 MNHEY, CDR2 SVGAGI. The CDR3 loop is CASSFRTGSKGTEAFF. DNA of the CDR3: TGTGCCAGCAGTTTTCGGACAGGGAGTAAGGGGACTGAAGCTTTCTTT.

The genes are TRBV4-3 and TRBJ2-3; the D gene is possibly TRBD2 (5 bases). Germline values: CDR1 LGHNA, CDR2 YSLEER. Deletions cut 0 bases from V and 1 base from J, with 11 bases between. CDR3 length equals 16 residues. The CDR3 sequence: CASSQDPLGRTDTQYF. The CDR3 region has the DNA TGCGCCAGCAGCCAAGATCCACTAGGGCGCACAGATACGCAGTATTTT.

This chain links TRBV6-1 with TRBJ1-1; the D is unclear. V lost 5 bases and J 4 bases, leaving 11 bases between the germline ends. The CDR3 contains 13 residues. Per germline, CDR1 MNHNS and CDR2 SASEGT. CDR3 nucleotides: TGTGCCAGCAGTCCACAGACGGCCACTGAAGCTTTCTTT. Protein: CASSPQTATEAFF.

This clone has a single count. This CDR3 reads CASRPYRGREETQYF. CDR3 in DNA: TGTGCCAGCAGGCCTTACAGGGGGCGCGAGGAGACCCAGTACTTC. The chain links TRBV6-5 to TRBJ2-5, with 9 bases matching TRBD1. Germline V CDR1 and CDR2: MNHEY, SVGAGI. This CDR3 comprises 15 residues. The trim removed 6 bases at V and 5 bases at J, leaving 10 bases unmatched.

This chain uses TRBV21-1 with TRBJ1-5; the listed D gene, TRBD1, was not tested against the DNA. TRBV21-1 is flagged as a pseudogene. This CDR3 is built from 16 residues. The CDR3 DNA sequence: TGTGCCAGCAGCAAAAGGGACAGGGTCTGCAATCAGCCCCAGCATTTT. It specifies CASSKRDRVCNQPQHF.

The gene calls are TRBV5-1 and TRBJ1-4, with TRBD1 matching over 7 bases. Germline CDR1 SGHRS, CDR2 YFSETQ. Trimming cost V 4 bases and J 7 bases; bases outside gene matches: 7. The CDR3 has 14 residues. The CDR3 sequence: CASSTRPGGEKLFF. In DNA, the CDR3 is TGCGCCAGCAGCACCAGACCAGGGGGTGAAAAACTGTTTTTT.

The DNA of the CDR3 is TGTGCCAGCCAAGGGCGAGGGACCCATGAAAAACTGTTTTTT. This translates into CASQGRGTHEKLFF. The V call is TRBV28, the J call TRBJ1-4, with D possibly TRBD1 on 5 matching bases. V lost 8 bases and J 6 bases, leaving 16 bases between the germline ends. Germline values: CDR1 MDHEN, CDR2 SYDVKM. CDR3 size: 14 residues.

The CDR3 sequence is CASSPGGQNEAFF. Here the CDR3 DNA reads TGTGCCAGCTCCCCAGGGGGTCAAAATGAAGCTTTCTTT. V usage is TRBV18 and J usage is TRBJ1-1; TRBD1 aligns across 7 bases. CDR3 size: 13 residues. V shed 6 bases and J 7 bases; nucleotides not matched to a gene: 8. The germline CDR1 and CDR2 sequences are KGHSH and LQKENI. Complete variable domain (other parts from reference TRBV18 and TRBJ1-1): NAGVMQNPRHLVRRRGQEARLRCSPMKGHSHVYWYRQLPEEGLKFMVYLQKENIIDESGMPKERFSAEFPKEGPSILRIQQVVRGDSAAYFCASSPGGQNEAFFGQGTRLTVV.

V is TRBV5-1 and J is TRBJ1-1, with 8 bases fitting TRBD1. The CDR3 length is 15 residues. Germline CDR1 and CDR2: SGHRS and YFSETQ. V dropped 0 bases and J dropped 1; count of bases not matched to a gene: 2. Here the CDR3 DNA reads TGCGCCAGCAGCTTGGCGGACAGGGCGAACACTGAAGCTTTCTTT. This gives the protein CASSLADRANTEAFF.

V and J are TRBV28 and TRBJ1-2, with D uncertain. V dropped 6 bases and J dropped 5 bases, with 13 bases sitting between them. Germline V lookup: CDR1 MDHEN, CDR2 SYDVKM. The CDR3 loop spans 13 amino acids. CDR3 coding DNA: TGTGCCAGCAGCCCGAATCGTCGTTATGGCTACACCTTC. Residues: CASSPNRRYGYTF.

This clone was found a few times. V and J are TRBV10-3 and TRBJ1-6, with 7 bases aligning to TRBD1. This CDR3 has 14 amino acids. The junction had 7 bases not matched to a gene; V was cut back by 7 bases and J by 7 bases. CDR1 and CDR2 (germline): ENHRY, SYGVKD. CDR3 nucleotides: TGTGCCATCAACACCGGGACAGTAAATTCACCCCTCCACTTT. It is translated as CAINTGTVNSPLHF.

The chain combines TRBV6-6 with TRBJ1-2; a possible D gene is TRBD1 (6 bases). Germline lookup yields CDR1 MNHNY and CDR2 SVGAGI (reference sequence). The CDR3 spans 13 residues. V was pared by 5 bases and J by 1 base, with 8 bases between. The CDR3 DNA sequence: TGTGCCAGCAGTACGGACAGTAACTATGGCTACACCTTC. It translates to CASSTDSNYGYTF.

Here the CDR3 DNA reads TGCGCCAGCAGCCAAGATCTAGCCAGGGCTCGGGAGACCCAGTACTTC. Amino acid sequence: CASSQDLARARETQYF. This chain links TRBV4-1 with TRBJ2-5; possibly TRBD1 or TRBD2 for D (5 bases each). The CDR3 is 16 residues long. Germline V gives CDR1 MGHRA, CDR2 YSYEKL. V was cut by 0 bases and J by 5 bases, with 16 bases left in between.

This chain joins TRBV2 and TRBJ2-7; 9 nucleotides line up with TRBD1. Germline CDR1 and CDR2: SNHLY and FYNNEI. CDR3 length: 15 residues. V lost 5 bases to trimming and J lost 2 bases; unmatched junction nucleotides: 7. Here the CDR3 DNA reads TGTGCCAGCAGTACCACCGGGACAGGGACCTACGAGCAGTACTTC. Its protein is CASSTTGTGTYEQYF.

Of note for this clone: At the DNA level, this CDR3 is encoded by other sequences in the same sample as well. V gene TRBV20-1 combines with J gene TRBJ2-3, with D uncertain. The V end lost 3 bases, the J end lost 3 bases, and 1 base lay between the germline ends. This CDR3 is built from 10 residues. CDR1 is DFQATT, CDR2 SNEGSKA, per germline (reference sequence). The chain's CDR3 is CSASTDTQYF. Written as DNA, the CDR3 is TGCAGTGCTAGTACAGATACGCAGTATTTT.

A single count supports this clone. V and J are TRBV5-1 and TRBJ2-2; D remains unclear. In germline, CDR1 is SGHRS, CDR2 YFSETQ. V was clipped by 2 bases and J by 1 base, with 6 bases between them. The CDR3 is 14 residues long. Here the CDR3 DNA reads TGCGCCAGCAGCTTTAGTCTGAACACCGGGGAGCTGTTTTTT. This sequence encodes CASSFSLNTGELFF.